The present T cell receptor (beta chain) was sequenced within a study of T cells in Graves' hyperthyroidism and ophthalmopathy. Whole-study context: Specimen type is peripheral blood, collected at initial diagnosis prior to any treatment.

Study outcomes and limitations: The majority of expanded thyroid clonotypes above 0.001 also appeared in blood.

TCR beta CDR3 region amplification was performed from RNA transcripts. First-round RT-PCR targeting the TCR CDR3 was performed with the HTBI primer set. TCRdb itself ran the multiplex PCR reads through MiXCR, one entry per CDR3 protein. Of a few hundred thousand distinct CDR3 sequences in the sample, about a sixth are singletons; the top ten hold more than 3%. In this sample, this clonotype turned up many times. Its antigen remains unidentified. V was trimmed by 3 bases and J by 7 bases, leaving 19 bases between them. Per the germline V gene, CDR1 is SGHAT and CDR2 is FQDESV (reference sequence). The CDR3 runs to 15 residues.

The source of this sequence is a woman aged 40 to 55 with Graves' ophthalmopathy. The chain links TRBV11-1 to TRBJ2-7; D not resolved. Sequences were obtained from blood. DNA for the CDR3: TGTGCCAGCAGCTTTAGTCCCACCCTCTTCATAGAGCAGTACTTC. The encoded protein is CASSFSPTLFIEQYF.